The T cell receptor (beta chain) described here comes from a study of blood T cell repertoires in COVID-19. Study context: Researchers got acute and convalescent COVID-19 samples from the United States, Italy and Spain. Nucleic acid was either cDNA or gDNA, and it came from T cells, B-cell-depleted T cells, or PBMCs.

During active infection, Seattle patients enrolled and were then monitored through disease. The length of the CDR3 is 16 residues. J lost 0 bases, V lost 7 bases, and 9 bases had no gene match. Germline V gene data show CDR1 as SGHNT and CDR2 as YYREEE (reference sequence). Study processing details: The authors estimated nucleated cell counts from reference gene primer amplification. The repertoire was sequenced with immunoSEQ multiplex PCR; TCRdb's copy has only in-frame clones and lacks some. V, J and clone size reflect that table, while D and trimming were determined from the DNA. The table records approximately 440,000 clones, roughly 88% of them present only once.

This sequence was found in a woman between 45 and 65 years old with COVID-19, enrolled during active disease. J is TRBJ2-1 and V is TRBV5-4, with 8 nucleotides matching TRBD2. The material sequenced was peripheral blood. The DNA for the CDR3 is TGTGCCAGCGTGGACCGCGGGGGGAGCTCCTACAATGAGCAGTTCTTC. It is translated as CASVDRGGSSYNEQFF. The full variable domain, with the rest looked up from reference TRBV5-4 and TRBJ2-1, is ETGVTQSPTHLIKTRGQQVTLRCSSQSGHNTVSWYQQALGQGPQFIFQYYREEENGRGNFPPRFSGLQFPNYSSELNVNALELDDSALYLCASVDRGGSSYNEQFFGPGTRLTVL.